This TCR beta chain was found in a study of identical twins. TCRdb processed the 5' RACE reads anew with MiXCR; each CDR3 protein has one entry. The sample lists more than 600,000 distinct CDR3 sequences; 15% to 20% were seen once. After removal of 6 bases from V and 0 bases from J, the junction contained 22 bases not matched to a gene. The CDR3 is 20 residues long. These data also formed part of another study, on T cells expressing NK-cell markers. This second report adds: Repertoires of TCR beta were obtained from T cells sorted as CD3+CD56+NKG2C+, CD3+CD56+NKG2C- and CD3+CD56-NKG2C+.

The origin of this receptor is a woman between 18 and 29 years old in good health. Sequenced: PBMCs. The chain uses TRBV12-3 or TRBV12-4 and TRBJ2-7; 8 bases fit TRBD1. In DNA form, the CDR3 reads TGTGCCAGCAGGGGAATCGAAGACAGGGGAGTGCCAGGAGGCTCCTACGAGCAGTACTTC. It specifies CASRGIEDRGVPGGSYEQYF.